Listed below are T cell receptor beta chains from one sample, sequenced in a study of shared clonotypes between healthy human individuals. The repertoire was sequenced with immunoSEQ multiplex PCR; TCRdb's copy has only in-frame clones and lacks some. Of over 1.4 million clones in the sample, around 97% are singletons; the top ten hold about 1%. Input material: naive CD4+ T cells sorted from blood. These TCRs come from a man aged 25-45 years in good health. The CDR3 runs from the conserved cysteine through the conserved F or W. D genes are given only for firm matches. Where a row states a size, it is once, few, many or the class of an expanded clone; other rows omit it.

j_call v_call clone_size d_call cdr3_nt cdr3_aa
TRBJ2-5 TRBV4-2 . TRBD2 TGTGCCAGCAGCCAAGCTTTACTAGCGGGAGGGGGGTACCAAGAGACCCAGTACTTC CASSQALLAGGGYQETQYF
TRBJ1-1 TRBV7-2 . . TGTGCCAGCAGCTTAATTCAGGGTTGGGAGGCTTTCTTT CASSLIQGWEAFF
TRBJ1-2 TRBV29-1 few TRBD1 TGCAGCGGTCGGACAGGGCCTGGCTACACCTTC CSGRTGPGYTF
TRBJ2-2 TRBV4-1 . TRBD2 TGCGCCAGCAGCCAACTTAGCGGGAGGGCGGGCACCGGGGAGCTGTTTTTT CASSQLSGRAGTGELFF
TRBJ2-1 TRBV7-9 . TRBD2 TGTGCCAGCAGCTTAGACAGGGATCGGCTAGCGGGCTACAATGAGCAGTTCTTC CASSLDRDRLAGYNEQFF
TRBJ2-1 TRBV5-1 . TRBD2 TGCGCCAGCAGCCCCAGGGGTAGCGGGAGTTCCTACAATGAGCAGTTCTTC CASSPRGSGSSYNEQFF
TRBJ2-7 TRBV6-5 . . TGTGCCAGCAGACAACTCTACGAGCAGTACTTC CASRQLYEQYF
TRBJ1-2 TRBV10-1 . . TGCGCCAGCAGTGATTCTCTACGGGATGGCTACACCTTC CASSDSLRDGYTF
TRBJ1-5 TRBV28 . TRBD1 TGTGCCAGCAGACCGGACAGGGGGTCATTCAATCAGCCCCAGCATTTT CASRPDRGSFNQPQHF
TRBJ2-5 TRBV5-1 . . TGCGCCAGCAGCTTGGTACAGGGCGGCGAGACCCAGTACTTC CASSLVQGGETQYF
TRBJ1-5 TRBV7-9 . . TGTGCCAGCGCGTCGGGGGCGTTGAGCAATCAGCCCCAGCATTTT CASASGALSNQPQHF
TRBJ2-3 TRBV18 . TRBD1 TGTGCCAGCTCCCTAAAGCCGGGACAGGGCACAGATACGCAGTATTTT CASSLKPGQGTDTQYF
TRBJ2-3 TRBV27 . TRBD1 TGTGCCAGCAGTTCACAGGGGGCAGGAGATACGCAGTATTTT CASSSQGAGDTQYF
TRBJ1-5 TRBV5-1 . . TGCGCCAGCAGCTTGGAGCCCCTCGGAGGAGGCAATCAGCCCCAGCATTTT CASSLEPLGGGNQPQHF
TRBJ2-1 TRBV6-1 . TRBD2 TGTGCCAGCAGTGATGGGACTAGCGGGAGTTGGGATGAGCAGTTCTTC CASSDGTSGSWDEQFF
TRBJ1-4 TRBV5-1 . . TGCGCCAGCAGCTCCTCCGGGACAAGAAATGAAAAACTGTTTTTT CASSSSGTRNEKLFF
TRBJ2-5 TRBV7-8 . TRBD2 TGTGCCAGCAGCTTAGCGCTCGCTAGCGGGAGGCAGAGGACAAGAGAGACCCAGTACTTC CASSLALASGRQRTRETQYF
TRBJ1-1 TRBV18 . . TGTGCCAGCTCACCACCTGAGAGGACTGAAGCTTTCTTT CASSPPERTEAFF
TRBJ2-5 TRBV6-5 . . TGTGCCAGCAGTTATTCCGGACAACCAGAAGAGACCCAGTACTTC CASSYSGQPEETQYF
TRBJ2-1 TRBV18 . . TGTGCCAGCTCACCAACGTCTTGGGGGAATGAGCAGTTCTTC CASSPTSWGNEQFF
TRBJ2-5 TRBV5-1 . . TGCGCCAGCAGCTTGGAGGCAGGGAGAGAGACCCAGTACTTC CASSLEAGRETQYF
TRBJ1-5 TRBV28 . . TGTGCCAGCAGTTTAGCAGGTTCGGGTAATCAGCCCCAGCATTTT CASSLAGSGNQPQHF
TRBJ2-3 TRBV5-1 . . TGCGCCAGCAGCCCATGGGGGCGGGGACTTGACTACACAGATACGCAGTATTTT CASSPWGRGLDYTDTQYF
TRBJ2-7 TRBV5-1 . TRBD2 TGCGCCAGCAGCTTAAGGACTAGCGGGAGCCCGACCTACGAGCAGTACTTC CASSLRTSGSPTYEQYF
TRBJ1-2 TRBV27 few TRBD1 TGTGCCAGCAGTTTCTCGACAGGGGGGAAATATGGCTACACCTTC CASSFSTGGKYGYTF
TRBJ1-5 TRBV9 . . TGTGCCAGCAGCCCGACAGATTATAGCAATCAGCCCCAGCATTTT CASSPTDYSNQPQHF
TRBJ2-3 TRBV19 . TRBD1 TGTGCCAGTAGTACAGGGGACAGGGGAAGCTTCGACCCAGATACGCAGTATTTT CASSTGDRGSFDPDTQYF
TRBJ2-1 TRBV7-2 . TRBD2 TGTGCCAGCAGCCCGGGAGGGCTTTCGACCTACAATGAGCAGTTCTTC CASSPGGLSTYNEQFF
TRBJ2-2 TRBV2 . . TGTGCCAGCAGTTTATACCCCGGGGAGCTGTTTTTT CASSLYPGELFF
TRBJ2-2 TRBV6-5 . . TGTGCCAGCAAACACAGGGACACCGGGGAGCTGTTTTTT CASKHRDTGELFF
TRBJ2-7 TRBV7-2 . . TGTGCCAGCAGCTACACAACAGTAGCGTCCTACGAGCAGTACTTC CASSYTTVASYEQYF
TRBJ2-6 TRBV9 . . TGTGCCAGCAGCGTAACCGGGGCCAACGTCCTGACTTTC CASSVTGANVLTF
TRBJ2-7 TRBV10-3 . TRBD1 TGTGCCATCAGTGGAGACAGGGACGAGCAGTACTTC CAISGDRDEQYF
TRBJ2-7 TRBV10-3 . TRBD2 TGTGCCATCAGTCAGACTAGCTCAGGAGGCCCCTACGAGCAGTACTTC CAISQTSSGGPYEQYF
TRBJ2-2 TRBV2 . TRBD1 TGTGCCAGCAGTCCGACAGGGATTAACACCGGGGAGCTGTTTTTT CASSPTGINTGELFF
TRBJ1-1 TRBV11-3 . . TGTGCCAGCAGCTTGAGGCAGAACACTGAAGCTTTCTTT CASSLRQNTEAFF
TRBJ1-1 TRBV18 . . TGTGCCAGCTCACCAGGGTTGTGGGGAGGGAACACTGAAGCTTTCTTT CASSPGLWGGNTEAFF
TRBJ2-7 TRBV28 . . TGTGCCAGCAGCCCCGTCAGGGCCTCCTACGAGCAGTACTTC CASSPVRASYEQYF